These T cell receptor beta chains were read from a single sample in a study of T cell repertoires in cytomegalovirus infection. The antigens of these receptors remain unknown. From the reads, TCRdb called clonotypes with MiXCR, one entry per CDR3 protein. The sample includes about a million distinct CDR3 sequences, roughly 30% of them seen just once. The sequenced sample was cultured CD8+ T cells from PBMCs, obtained from culture after CMV antigen stimulation. These receptors all come from a human donor in good health (CMV status not recorded). Some clones in this sample may be carry-over from other donors' samples. CDR3s include the opening cysteine and the closing phenylalanine or tryptophan. The D gene is left open where the match is weak. Expanded clones get a size class; other rows say once, few or many, or leave the size out.

cdr3_aa,cdr3_nt,clone_size,j_call,d_call,v_call
CASSPPAGGNTDTQYF,TGTGCCAGCAGCCCGCCAGCGGGGGGGAACACAGATACGCAGTATTTT,NA,TRBJ2-3,TRBD2,TRBV11-3
CASSYLGTNEKLFF,TGTGCCAGCAGTTATCTGGGAACTAATGAAAAACTGTTTTTT,NA,TRBJ1-4,NA,TRBV6-5
CASSLEGTQETQYF,TGTGCCAGCAGTTTGGAGGGGACCCAAGAGACCCAGTACTTC,few,TRBJ2-5,NA,TRBV12-3/TRBV12-4
CASSFGTRGDTQYF,TGTGCCAGCAGCTTTGGGACCAGAGGAGATACGCAGTATTTT,many,TRBJ2-3,NA,TRBV7-8
CASGVPGLVDEQFF,TGTGCCAGCGGCGTCCCGGGACTAGTGGATGAGCAGTTCTTC,NA,TRBJ2-1,TRBD2,TRBV6-5
CASSLGGAPQHF,TGTGCCAGCAGCTTAGGCGGGGCGCCCCAGCATTTT,many,TRBJ1-5,NA,TRBV7-9
CASSETVEAFF,TGTGCCAGCAGCGAGACAGTGGAAGCTTTCTTT,NA,TRBJ1-1,NA,TRBV7-2
CASSSRTGGGSPLHF,TGTGCCAGCAGCTCTCGGACAGGTGGTGGTTCACCCCTCCACTTT,few,TRBJ1-6,TRBD1,TRBV7-3
CATSILAGPTDTQYF,TGTGCCACCAGCATCCTAGCGGGGCCCACAGATACGCAGTATTTT,NA,TRBJ2-3,TRBD2,TRBV15
CSARTMSGEYNEQFF,TGCAGTGCCCGAACCATGTCGGGGGAGTACAATGAGCAGTTCTTC,NA,TRBJ2-1,NA,TRBV20-1
CASALAESSYNSPLHF,TGTGCCAGTGCCCTTGCCGAGAGCTCCTATAATTCACCCCTCCACTTT,few,TRBJ1-6,NA,TRBV19
CSVEGFRDSATWETQYF,TGCAGCGTGGAAGGGTTTAGGGACAGTGCCACCTGGGAGACCCAGTACTTC,NA,TRBJ2-5,TRBD1,TRBV29-1
CASSEEPQAFF,TGTGCCAGCAGTGAAGAGCCCCAAGCTTTCTTT,NA,TRBJ1-1,NA,TRBV2
CASSPPRADLYGYTF,TGCGCCAGCAGTCCCCCCCGGGCTGACCTCTATGGCTACACCTTC,NA,TRBJ1-2,NA,TRBV23-1